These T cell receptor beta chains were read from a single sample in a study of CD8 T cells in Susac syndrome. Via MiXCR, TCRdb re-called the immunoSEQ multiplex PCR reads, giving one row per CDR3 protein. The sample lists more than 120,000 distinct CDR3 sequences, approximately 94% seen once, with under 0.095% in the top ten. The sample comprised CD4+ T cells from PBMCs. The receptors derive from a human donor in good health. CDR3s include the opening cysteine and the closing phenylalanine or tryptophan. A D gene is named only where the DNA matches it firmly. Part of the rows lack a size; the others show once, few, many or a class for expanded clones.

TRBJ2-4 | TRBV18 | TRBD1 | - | TGTGCCAGCTCACCTGGACAGGAGCTAGCCAAAAACATTCAGTACTTC | CASSPGQELAKNIQYF
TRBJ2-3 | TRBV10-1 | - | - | TGCGCCAGCGGGACGCCAGATACGCAGTATTTT | CASGTPDTQYF
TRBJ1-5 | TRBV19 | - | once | TGTGCCAGTAGTAGGCCACCACGCAATCAGCCCCAGCATTTT | CASSRPPRNQPQHF
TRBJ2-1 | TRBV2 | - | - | TGTGCCAGCAGCCGTGACAGGAACAATGAGCAGTTCTTC | CASSRDRNNEQFF
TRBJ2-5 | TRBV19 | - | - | TGTGCCAGTAGCGACAGTCTGATTGAGACCCAGTACTTC | CASSDSLIETQYF
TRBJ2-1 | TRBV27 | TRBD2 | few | TGTGCCACGCGAGCGGGAGTATCCTACAATGAGCAGTTCTTC | CATRAGVSYNEQFF
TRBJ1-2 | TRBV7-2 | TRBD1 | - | TGTGCCAGCAGCTTGCACTCCCGGGACAGGGGCTATGGCTACACCTTC | CASSLHSRDRGYGYTF
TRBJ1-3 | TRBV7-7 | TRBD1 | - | TGTGCCAGCAGCGTAAGGACAGGGAACACCATATATTTT | CASSVRTGNTIYF
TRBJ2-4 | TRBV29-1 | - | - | TGCAGCGTTGGTATTCGCGGGAACATTCAGTACTTC | CSVGIRGNIQYF
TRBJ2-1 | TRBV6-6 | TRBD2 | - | TGTGCCAGCAGGGATAGCGGGGCCAATGAGCAGTTCTTC | CASRDSGANEQFF
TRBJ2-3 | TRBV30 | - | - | TGTGCCTGGGTGGTACCGGGCAGGGCAACAGATACGCAGTATTTT | CAWVVPGRATDTQYF
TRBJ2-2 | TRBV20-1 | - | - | TGCAGTGCCTATCAAAGTGTTGGAGGTTTGAACACCGGGGAGCTGTTTTTT | CSAYQSVGGLNTGELFF
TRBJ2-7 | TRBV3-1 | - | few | TGTGCCAGCAGCCTAACCTCCTACGAGCAGTACTTC | CASSLTSYEQYF
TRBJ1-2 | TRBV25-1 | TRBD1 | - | TGTGCCAGCAGTGGGTCCGGGACAGGGAACTATGGCTACACCTTC | CASSGSGTGNYGYTF
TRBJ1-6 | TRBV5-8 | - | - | TGTGCCAGCAGTTGGGCCGGGGGATCACCCCTCCACTTT | CASSWAGGSPLHF
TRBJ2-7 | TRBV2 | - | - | TGTGCCAGCAGTGAACGGGCTATTCCCTACGAGCAGTACTTC | CASSERAIPYEQYF
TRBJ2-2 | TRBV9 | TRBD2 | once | TGTGCCAGCAGCACCCTAGCGGGAGCGGGCACCGGGGAGCTGTTTTTT | CASSTLAGAGTGELFF
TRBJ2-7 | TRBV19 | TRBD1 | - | TGTGCCAGTAGTAGCGGACAGGGGATAAAGTCTGACGAGCAGTACTTC | CASSSGQGIKSDEQYF
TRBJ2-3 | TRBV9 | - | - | TGTGCCAGCAGCGTAGATGGAGATACGCAGTATTTT | CASSVDGDTQYF
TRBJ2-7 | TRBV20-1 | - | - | TGCAGTGCCCGGGGACGGCAGGCCCTCAGGGAGCAGTACTTC | CSARGRQALREQYF
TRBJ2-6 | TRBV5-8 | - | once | TGTGCCAGCAGCCGGGGCAGTATCTCTGGGGCCAACGTCCTGACTTTC | CASSRGSISGANVLTF
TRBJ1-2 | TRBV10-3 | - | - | TGTGCCATCAGTGAGGCTCGTGGCTACACCTTC | CAISEARGYTF
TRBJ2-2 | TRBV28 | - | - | TGTGCCAGCAGTTCGGTGGGAGCGAACACCGGGGAGCTGTTTTTT | CASSSVGANTGELFF
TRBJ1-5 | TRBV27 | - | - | TGTGCCAGCAGTTTGGGTCTAGAGGGCAATCAGCCCCAGCATTTT | CASSLGLEGNQPQHF